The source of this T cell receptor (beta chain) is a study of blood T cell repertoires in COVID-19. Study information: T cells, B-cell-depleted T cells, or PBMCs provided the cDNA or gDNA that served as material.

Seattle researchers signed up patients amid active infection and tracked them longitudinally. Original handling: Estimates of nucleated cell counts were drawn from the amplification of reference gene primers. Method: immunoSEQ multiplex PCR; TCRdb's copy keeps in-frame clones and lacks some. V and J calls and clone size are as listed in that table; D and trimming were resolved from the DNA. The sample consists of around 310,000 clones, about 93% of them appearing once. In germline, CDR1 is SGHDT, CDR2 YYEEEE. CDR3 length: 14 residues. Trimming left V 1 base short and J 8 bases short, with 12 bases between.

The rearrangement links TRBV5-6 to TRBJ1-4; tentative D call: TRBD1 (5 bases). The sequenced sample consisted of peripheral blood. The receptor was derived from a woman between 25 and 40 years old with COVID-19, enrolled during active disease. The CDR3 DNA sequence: TGTGCCAGCAGCTTGTCGGGGGTGGAGGAAAAACTGTTTTTT. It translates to CASSLSGVEEKLFF. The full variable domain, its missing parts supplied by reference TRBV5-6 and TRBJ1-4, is DAGVTQSPTHLIKTRGQQVTLRCSPKSGHDTVSWYQQALGQGPQFIFQYYEEEERQRGNFPDRFSGHQFPNYSSELNVNALLLGDSALYLCASSLSGVEEKLFFGSGTQLSVL.